This TCR beta chain was found in a study of T cell responses to AZD1222 COVID-19 vaccine (dated by TCRdb to the early 2020s). Notes on the research overall: AZD1222 recipients with second doses at about 4 weeks or about 12 weeks were pooled, because spike-specific TCR depth and breadth did not differ between schedules. TCR sequencing was performed for about 250 trial participants, of whom 207 were given two doses of AZD1222 and about 25 were given two doses of MenACWY control vaccine. Enrollment into the trials was organized by age into subgroups of 18-55, 56-69 and 70-plus years, and those subgroups contained roughly 150, 30 and 60 TCR-sequenced participants, respectively.

The time point label, as the study defines it: baseline before first vaccination. Samples from vaccinated people were obtained from the UK trials COV001 and COV002, which included a single-blind randomized controlled phase 2/3 trial of AZD1222 (ChAdOx1 nCoV-19) in healthy adults. For TCRbeta chain sequencing, PBMC samples from trial participants were taken at day 0 and at day 28 after the second dose. CDR1 and CDR2 are read off the germline V gene (reference sequence) as SGHKS and YYEKEE. Relative to germline, V is missing 4 bases and J is missing 4 bases, with 10 bases of the junction outside any gene match. The CDR3 runs 15 amino acids, cysteine and phenylalanine included. The only DNA kept is the CDR3, 45 bases in frame from the first base. The CDR3 regions of human TCRbeta chains were analyzed by immunosequencing. The published analysis was carried out like this. TCRs in the repertoires were matched against a reference library of SARS-CoV-2-specific TCRs that had been generated with the MIRA antigen-specificity platform. Breadth meant the fraction of unique TCRs that were SARS-CoV-2-associated, whereas depth meant the fraction of total T cells that were SARS-CoV-2-associated. Using the MIRA data, each spike-specific TCR was assigned both to the spike region to which the TCR was reactive and to a CD4 or CD8 class. Log10-transformed breadth and depth values were compared by one-way ANOVA with Sidak's multiple comparisons tests. Held by TCRdb, this immuneACCESS table contains in-frame sequences only and omits some clones. Under half of the omission traces to an unresolved V gene where checked; the cause of the rest is unknown. That table furnishes V, J and clone size, whereas the DNA furnished D and trimming. The sample has 85,000 to 100,000 clones on record, more than 75% of them singletons. 20% to 25% of the sample is taken by the ten largest.

Concerning this clone: Its antigen target is currently unknown. It has no much larger one-base neighbor in the sample; base qualities were not kept.

Overall study results and their limits: Conclusions about previously exposed vaccinees are limited, since just five to seven AZD1222 recipients were seropositive for SARS-CoV-2 at baseline. Because no samples from the day 14 peak response were available, repertoires could be characterized only after the peak T cell response. In the small 56-69-year group, the increase in depth fell short of significance, most likely because of low power. A significant rise in spike-specific TCR breadth and depth was observed after two AZD1222 doses relative to day 0 and relative to MenACWY recipients. The vaccine-associated CD4 TCRs covered the entire spike protein, and the dominant responses fell in regions 160-218 and 743-854. Participants were mostly white British, with more females than males. The authors suggested clonal diversity may have been underestimated. Reportedly, close to half of the unique spike-specific TCRs recognized epitopes lying outside the regions that are mutated in the B.1.351 and B.1.1.7 variants.

The clonotype was recovered from an adult in good health. This sample comprised peripheral blood, obtained on day 0 of AZD1222 vaccination. The rearrangement combines TRBV5-5 with TRBJ1-1; a stretch of 7 junction bases matches TRBD1. Here is the DNA: TGTGCCAGCAGCCGCAGGGGGTTCGAAGGCACTGAAGCTTTCTTT. It is translated as CASSRRGFEGTEAFF.